The 5 T cell receptor beta chains presented below share a single source sample, sequenced in a study of spatial heterogeneity in lung cancer. Time point in this sample: blood at routine non-recurrence follow-up after resection. In TCRdb, the 5' RACE reads were re-called with MiXCR into one record per CDR3 protein. The sample lists 39,000 or so distinct CDR3 sequences, roughly a tenth occurring once. The sample was PBMCs, taken at follow-up. The source of these receptors is a female donor with early-stage non-small cell lung cancer.

The chain uses TRBV20-1 and TRBJ2-7, with D uncertain. This CDR3 is built from 13 residues. Germline V CDR1 and CDR2: DFQATT, SNEGSKA (reference sequence). V was cut by 1 base and J by 3 bases, with 10 bases left in between. The chain's CDR3 is CSARGARYYEQYF. DNA for the CDR3: TGCAGTGCTAGAGGGGCGCGGTACTACGAGCAGTACTTC.

This chain connects TRBV7-2 to TRBJ2-3; 8 bases align to TRBD2. V shed 5 bases and J 1 base; nucleotides not matched to a gene: 5. CDR3 size: 15 residues. CDR1 is SGHTA, CDR2 FQGNSA, per germline. The CDR3 region is CASSPRAGGTDTQYF. Here the CDR3 DNA reads TGTGCCAGCAGCCCGAGAGCGGGGGGCACAGATACGCAGTATTTT.

This clonotype has ten or more counts. V is TRBV29-1 and J is TRBJ1-2; D remains unclear. In germline, CDR1 is SQVTM, CDR2 ANQGSEA. V was pared by 3 bases and J by 8 bases, with 13 bases between. This CDR3 has 12 amino acids. The CDR3 spells CSVELTSRGYTF. The CDR3 DNA reads TGCAGCGTTGAGCTCACGTCAAGAGGCTACACCTTC.

This clonotype was detected a few times. This sequence joins TRBV7-9 and TRBJ2-2, with D uncertain. The CDR3 length is 12 residues. Germline values: CDR1 SEHNR, CDR2 FQNEAQ (reference sequence). Trimming left V 6 bases short and J 0 bases short, with 2 bases between. The CDR3 bases are TGTGCCAGCAGGCCGAACACCGGGGAGCTGTTTTTT. This sequence encodes CASRPNTGELFF. Based on the CDR3 plus reference TRBV7-9 and TRBJ2-2, the full variable domain is DTGVSQNPRHKITKRGQNVTFRCDPISEHNRLYWYRQTLGQGPEFLTYFQNEAQLEKSRLLSDRFSAERPKGSFSTLEIQRTEQGDSAMYLCASRPNTGELFFGEGSRLTVL.

This clonotype counts as medium-sized. The chain carries TRBV11-2 and TRBJ2-1; no clear D. The CDR3 length is 13 residues. Germline-derived CDR1 and CDR2 are SGHAT and FQNNGV. V was cut by 3 bases and J by 9 bases, with 12 bases left in between. CDR3 in DNA: TGTGCCAGCAGCTTTCAGACTTGGGGTGAGCAGTTCTTC. It is translated as CASSFQTWGEQFF.